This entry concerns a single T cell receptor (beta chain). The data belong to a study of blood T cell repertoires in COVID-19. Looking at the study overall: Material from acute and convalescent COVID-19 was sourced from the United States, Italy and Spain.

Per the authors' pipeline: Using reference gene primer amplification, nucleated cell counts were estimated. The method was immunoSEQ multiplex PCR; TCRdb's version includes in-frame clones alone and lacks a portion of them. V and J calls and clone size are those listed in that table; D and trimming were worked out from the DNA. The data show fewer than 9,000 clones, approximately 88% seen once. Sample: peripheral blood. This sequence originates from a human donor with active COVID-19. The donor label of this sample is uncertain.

The DNA of the CDR3 is TGTGCCAGCAGCCCCCCTGGAGTTAATGAAAAACTGTTTTTT. It translates to CASSPPGVNEKLFF. The chain employs TRBV7-9 and TRBJ1-4; D not resolved. The CDR3 length is 14 residues. Trimming shortened V by 5 bases and J by 4 bases, and 11 bases separated the two germline ends. CDR1 SEHNR and CDR2 FQNEAQ come from the germline V gene (reference sequence). Looking up the rest from reference TRBV7-9 and TRBJ1-4 gives the full variable domain: DTGVSQNPRHKITKRGQNVTFRCDPISEHNRLYWYRQTLGQGPEFLTYFQNEAQLEKSRLLSDRFSAERPKGSFSTLEIQRTEQGDSAMYLCASSPPGVNEKLFFGSGTQLSVL.